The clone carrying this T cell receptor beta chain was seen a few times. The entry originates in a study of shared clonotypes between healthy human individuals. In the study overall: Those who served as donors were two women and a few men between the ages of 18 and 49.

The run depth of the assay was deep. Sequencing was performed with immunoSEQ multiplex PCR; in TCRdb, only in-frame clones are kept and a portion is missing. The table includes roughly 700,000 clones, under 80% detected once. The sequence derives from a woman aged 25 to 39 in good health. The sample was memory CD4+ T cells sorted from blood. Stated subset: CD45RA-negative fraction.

CDR3 in amino acids: CASSKDRGYEQYF. In nucleotides, the CDR3 is TGTGCCAGTAGCAAGGACAGGGGCTACGAGCAGTACTTC. J is TRBJ2-7 and V is TRBV19; 9 bases match TRBD1. Germline assignment: CDR1 LNHDA and CDR2 SQIVND (reference sequence). The V gene end was trimmed by 6 bases and the J gene end by 3 bases; junction bases not matched to a gene: 3. The CDR3 length is 13 residues.